The 20 T cell receptor beta chains listed next were all sequenced from one sample in a study of T cells in narcolepsy. Clones were sequenced by immunoSEQ multiplex PCR, and TCRdb holds only the in-frame ones, with some missing. This repertoire shows some 14,000 clones, 85% to 90% found once; its top ten account for 1.5% to 2%. Material: CD45RA- memory CD4+ T cells from PBMCs. The receptors originated from a human donor with narcolepsy.

This chain uses TRBV29-1 with TRBJ1-2; D is ambiguous. Germline CDR1 SQVTM, CDR2 ANQGSEA. The CDR3 loop spans 11 amino acids. V lost 4 bases and J 7 bases, leaving 10 bases between the germline ends. The CDR3 protein is CSVAGFSGYTF. The CDR3 DNA reads TGCAGCGTTGCAGGTTTCAGTGGCTACACCTTC.

The gene calls are TRBV6-5 and TRBJ2-7; 9 positions agree with TRBD2. Looked up from germline, CDR1 is MNHEY and CDR2 is SVGAGI. The CDR3 runs 15 residues. J was trimmed by 6 bases and V by 6 bases; bases with no gene match: 12. For the CDR3, the DNA is TGTGCCAGCAGAACCTCCGGGACTAGCTCAGGCGAGCAGTACTTC. The encoded protein is CASRTSGTSSGEQYF.

The chain carries TRBV5-1 and TRBJ2-6, with 9 positions matching TRBD1. Unmatched junction bases numbered 10, after V lost 3 bases and J lost 3 bases. Looked up from germline, CDR1 is SGHRS and CDR2 is YFSETQ. This CDR3 has 18 residues. The CDR3 is CASSSSGTGMNGANVLTF. The DNA of the CDR3 is TGCGCCAGCAGCTCTTCAGGGACAGGGATGAATGGGGCCAACGTCCTGACTTTC.

The chain employs TRBV18 and TRBJ2-5; perhaps TRBD2 as D (5 bases). Trimming removed 2 bases from V and 2 bases from J, with 9 bases in between. Germline assignment: CDR1 KGHSH and CDR2 LQKENI. The CDR3 runs to 14 residues. Written as DNA, the CDR3 is TGTGCCAGCTCACCATCCGGGGTTCAAGAGACCCAGTACTTC. Encoded protein: CASSPSGVQETQYF. Based on the CDR3 plus reference TRBV18 and TRBJ2-5, the full variable domain is NAGVMQNPRHLVRRRGQEARLRCSPMKGHSHVYWYRQLPEEGLKFMVYLQKENIIDESGMPKERFSAEFPKEGPSILRIQQVVRGDSAAYFCASSPSGVQETQYFGPGTRLLVL.

The chain combines TRBV11-1 with TRBJ1-3; possible D gene TRBD1, 6 bases. The length of the CDR3 is 15 residues. CDR1 is SGHAT and CDR2 is FQDESV in the germline V gene (reference sequence). Trimming stripped 6 bases from V and 4 bases from J, with 16 bases between. Here the CDR3 reads CASRRDRSSGNTIYF. CDR3 DNA sequence: TGTGCCAGCAGACGAGACAGGTCGTCGGGAAACACCATATATTTT.

The V gene is TRBV5-1, the J gene TRBJ2-7; 13 bases are shared with TRBD2. The CDR3 is made up of 15 amino acids. Germline V CDR1 and CDR2: SGHRS, YFSETQ. J lost 6 bases, V lost 3 bases, and 6 bases had no gene match. CDR3 DNA: TGCGCCAGCAGCTACCGGGGACTAGCGGGATTCGAGCAGTACTTC. It specifies CASSYRGLAGFEQYF. Full variable domain (remainder filled in from reference TRBV5-1 and TRBJ2-7): KAGVTQTPRYLIKTRGQQVTLSCSPISGHRSVSWYQQTPGQGLQFLFEYFSETQRNKGNFPGRFSGRQFSNSRSEMNVSTLELGDSALYLCASSYRGLAGFEQYFGPGTRLTVT.

CDR3 nucleotides: TGCGCCAGCAGTGAGTCGACGGGTTTCTACGAGCAGTACTTC. Its protein product is CASSESTGFYEQYF. The chain carries TRBV10-2 and TRBJ2-5; D remains ambiguous. The J call is doubtful: the DNA matches TRBJ2-7 better. CDR3 length: 14 residues. Germline values: CDR1 WSHSY, CDR2 SAAADI.

The rearrangement links TRBV2 to TRBJ2-5; TRBD1 aligns across 9 bases. The V gene end was trimmed by 6 bases and the J gene end by 4 bases; junction bases not matched to a gene: 6. Per germline, CDR1 SNHLY and CDR2 FYNNEI. The CDR3 contains 14 residues. CDR3 nucleotide sequence: TGTGCCAGCAGCAAAATGGGACAGGGAGAGACCCAGTACTTC. It translates to CASSKMGQGETQYF.

V gene TRBV5-1 combines with J gene TRBJ2-5; tentative D call: TRBD2 (6 bases). This CDR3 comprises 16 residues. V was clipped by 0 bases and J by 2 bases, with 14 bases between them. Germline V CDR1 and CDR2: SGHRS, YFSETQ. CDR3 nucleotides: TGCGCCAGCAGCTTGGCGTTCGCGGGACCACAAGAGACCCAGTACTTC. This sequence encodes CASSLAFAGPQETQYF.

This rearrangement joins TRBV6-6 to TRBJ2-7; 11 nucleotides line up with TRBD2. The CDR3 spans 14 residues. CDR1 and CDR2 (germline): MNHNY, SVGAGI (reference sequence). After removal of 3 bases from V and 6 bases from J, the junction contained 4 bases not matched to a gene. For the CDR3, the DNA is TGTGCCAGCAGTTATGGTCTAGCGGGAGGCGAGCAGTACTTC. Amino acid sequence: CASSYGLAGGEQYF.

The V gene is TRBV7-8, the J gene TRBJ1-5; 8 bases line up with TRBD1. V trimming: 3 bases; J trimming: 7 bases; junction bases outside the gene matches: 5. Germline CDR1 is SGHVS and CDR2 is FQNEAQ. This CDR3 is built from 14 residues. This CDR3 is CASSLDRETQPQHF. The CDR3 coding sequence is TGTGCCAGCAGCTTGGACAGGGAAACCCAGCCCCAGCATTTT.

The J gene is TRBJ2-7, the V gene TRBV10-3, with 9 bases identical to TRBD2. Germline CDR1 is ENHRY and CDR2 is SYGVKD. The junction had 5 bases not matched to a gene; V was cut back by 7 bases and J by 7 bases. There are 12 residues in the CDR3. CDR3 residues: CAIKREDLEQYF. The CDR3 DNA sequence: TGTGCCATCAAGCGGGAGGATTTAGAGCAGTACTTC.

This chain uses TRBV19 with TRBJ1-3; 10 bases fit TRBD1. The CDR3 has 17 amino acids. V was pared by 4 bases and J by 4 bases, with 10 bases of the junction left unmatched. CDR1 LNHDA and CDR2 SQIVND come from the germline V gene (reference sequence). In DNA form, the CDR3 reads TGTGCCAGTAGTACCCACTCGGGACAGGGGAGAGGAAACACCATATATTTT. This gives the protein CASSTHSGQGRGNTIYF. Combining the CDR3 with reference TRBV19 and TRBJ1-3 gives the whole variable domain DGGITQSPKYLFRKEGQNVTLSCEQNLNHDAMYWYRQDPGQGLRLIYYSQIVNDFQKGDIAEGYSVSREKKESFPLTVTSAQKNPTAFYLCASSTHSGQGRGNTIYFGEGSWLTVV.

The J gene is TRBJ1-5, the V gene TRBV19; 8 nucleotides line up with TRBD1. CDR3 length: 15 amino acids. Germline V gene lookup returns CDR1 LNHDA and CDR2 SQIVND (reference sequence). V lost 4 bases, J lost 4 bases, and 6 bases stayed unmatched. In DNA form, the CDR3 reads TGTGCCAGTAGTACACGGACAGGGACAAATCAGCCCCAGCATTTT. The encoded protein is CASSTRTGTNQPQHF.

This clone was observed a handful of times. The V and J genes are TRBV19 and TRBJ2-6; tentative D call: TRBD1 (5 bases). CDR3 size: 13 residues. The germline V and J ends were trimmed by 8 bases and 2 bases, with 7 bases remaining between them. CDR1 is LNHDA and CDR2 is SQIVND in the germline V gene (reference sequence). CDR3 loop: CASGHPGANVLTF. In DNA form, the CDR3 reads TGTGCCAGTGGACACCCTGGGGCCAACGTCCTGACTTTC.

The V call is TRBV16, the J call TRBJ1-5; the D gene is possibly TRBD1 (6 bases). The length of the CDR3 is 16 residues. Trimming removed 0 bases from V and 8 bases from J, with 17 bases in between. Germline V CDR1 and CDR2: KGHSY, FQNENV. CDR3: CASSQSQDSQWEPQHF. In DNA form, the CDR3 reads TGTGCCAGCAGCCAATCGCAGGACAGTCAATGGGAGCCCCAGCATTTT.

The rearrangement links TRBV5-1 to TRBJ2-1; no clear D gene. With 0 bases removed from V and 9 bases from J, the gap between germline ends came to 4 bases. The germline CDR1 and CDR2 sequences are SGHRS and YFSETQ. The CDR3 extends over 11 amino acids. CDR3 loop: CASSLAGEQFF. As DNA, the CDR3 is TGCGCCAGCAGCTTGGCGGGTGAGCAGTTCTTC.

V is TRBV5-1 and J is TRBJ1-1, with D unclear. This CDR3 is built from 15 residues. Germline-derived CDR1 and CDR2 are SGHRS and YFSETQ. The V end lost 4 bases, the J end lost 1 base, and 14 bases lay between the germline ends. In nucleotides, the CDR3 is TGCGCCAGCAGCCCAACCGGGAGCAGGAACACTGAAGCTTTCTTT. It yields the protein CASSPTGSRNTEAFF.

The chain employs TRBV29-1 and TRBJ2-3; TRBD2 matches 15 bases. Per germline, CDR1 SQVTM and CDR2 ANQGSEA. The CDR3 is made up of 17 amino acids. Losses at the gene ends were 1 base for V and 5 bases for J; bases not matched to a gene: 7. For the CDR3, the DNA is TGCAGCGTTGAAGGAGGACTAGCGGGAGGGCCGTTAGATACGCAGTATTTT. Protein sequence: CSVEGGLAGGPLDTQYF.

This clone came up a few times. This chain uses TRBV5-4 with TRBJ1-3; 8 bases align to TRBD1. Trimming took 4 bases from V and 4 from J; bases not matched to a gene: 4. Germline values: CDR1 SGHNT, CDR2 YYREEE (reference sequence). The CDR3 spans 14 residues. CDR3 loop: CASSHRTGGNTIYF. The CDR3 nucleotides are TGTGCCAGCAGCCACCGGACAGGGGGAAACACCATATATTTT.